This note documents a single T cell receptor beta chain sequence. Many counts were recorded for this clonotype. Its antigen is unknown. No per-base quality is available; no much larger clone lies one base away. These data are taken from a study of human T cells and chemical hapten exposure (dated by TCRdb to the early 2020s). For the wider study: For sensitization, 2% DPC in acetone was applied to a 2 cm by 2 cm area of upper inner arm skin. Weekly therapeutic DPC doses were additionally applied to the scalp of patients throughout the approximately 23-week study period. Patch tests used Finn chambers with 0.01% DPC on the upper back, scored after 6 days by International Contact Dermatitis Research Group standards. Most of the patients in the cohort were female, and the cohort covered alopecia areata with under or over 50% scalp involvement, alopecia totalis and alopecia universalis. The libraries were sequenced as a pool, and the TCR yield per sample differed mostly because of small variations in library volumes within the pool. The study tracked peripheral blood TCR repertoire changes in vivo during primary and secondary sensitization to the hapten diphenylcyclopropenone (DPC) in alopecia patients. Blood samples were taken from patients before sensitization (week 0) and then at 2, 6 and about 24 weeks after DPC sensitization. Blood for TCR sequencing was provided by twenty-nine alopecia patients at one to four time points (pre-sensitization, 2, 6 and 24 weeks).

This specimen's time point label, interpreted: pre-sensitization, week 0. In the paper's terms, the treatment or condition label means: therapeutic diphenylcyclopropenone sensitization with weekly scalp DPC. At every patch-test visit, the blood draw took place before the patch test was put on. Patients were considered eligible if aged 18 to 70, diagnosed with alopecia and deemed suitable for DPC therapy, and patients were excluded if pregnant. Total RNA was extracted from unfractionated whole blood collected in Tempus Blood RNA tubes. The library was prepared using RACE. This sample was sequenced with a NextSeq 500. During library preparation, unique molecular identifiers were attached to individual cDNA molecules so that TCRs could be counted quantitatively and reproducibly. From each blood RNA sample, both TCR alpha and TCR beta chains were sequenced. Under the source paper's analysis protocol: Samples had a median of roughly 87,000 TCRs, with a range from roughly 23,224 to 700,000. V, J and CDR3 annotation of the TCR reads was performed with the Decombinator software suite. To make PS versus PT1 abundance plots, every sample was subsampled to the same number of TCRs (28,000). TCRs were defined as expanded if absent before sensitization and observed at least eight times at the 2-week time point. TCRdb reran the public reads through fastp at Q25 and MiXCR, keeping productive beta chains. Identical CDR3 protein sequences are pooled into one entry, listed with their most common genes and DNA. It is TCRdb's table, rather than the study itself, that gives the V and J calls and clone size. Across this sample there are roughly 380,000 distinct CDR3 sequences, with more than 4.5% seen only once. The ten largest clones capture approximately 2.8% of the sample.

What the authors observed across the whole study: A positive correlation was found between the number of PT1 expanded TCRs and patch test score, with significance reached at thresholds 8, 16 and 32 but not 4. Significantly more large CDR3 similarity clusters were formed by expanded TCRs than by pre-sensitization or healthy control sets, consistent with antigen-driven responses. Because every patient had alopecia, a presumed autoimmune disease, the patients' immune response might differ from that of healthy individuals. The number of TCRs above 1 in 1000 frequency did not change with DPC sensitization; there was no evidence of global repertoire structure alterations. Repeated subsampling changed both the strength of the expansion versus patch-test correlation and the threshold at which that correlation became significant.

The V end loses 5 bases and the J end loses 3 bases, and a stretch of 8 bases separates them. Reading from cysteine to phenylalanine, the CDR3 counts 13 amino acids. Only the CDR3 DNA stays, 39 bases, in frame from base 1. The germline V gene provides CDR1 MNHEY and CDR2 SVGEGT. This specimen consisted of whole blood, obtained in connection with sensitization to the hapten diphenylcyclopropenone (DPC). The sequence was collected from a woman in her fifties or sixties with alopecia areata. Some clones in this sample may be carry-over from other donors' samples. The chain is made from TRBV6-2 or TRBV6-3 and TRBJ1-5, with a weak D call of TRBD1 (5 bases match). The nucleotides read TGTGCCAGCAGTCGGGACTACAATCAGCCCCAGCATTTT. This yields the protein CASSRDYNQPQHF.